This T cell receptor (beta chain) was obtained from a study of blood T cell repertoires in COVID-19. Seattle patient enrollment occurred during active infection, with longitudinal follow-up thereafter. From germline, CDR1 is MNHNS and CDR2 SASEGT. The CDR3 totals 17 residues. The ends lost 3 bases at V and 1 base at J; junction bases unmatched: 9. Using immunoSEQ multiplex PCR, the repertoire was profiled, and TCRdb retains in-frame clones only, with some absent. The sample shows roughly 570,000 clones, around 90% of them seen only once. The receptor was isolated from a woman in her forties or fifties with COVID-19, enrolled during active disease. Sequencing was carried out using peripheral blood. The V call is TRBV6-1, the J call TRBJ1-1; TRBD1 aligns across 9 bases. CDR3 protein: CASSDVRTGEWNTEAFF. DNA of the CDR3: TGTGCCAGCAGTGACGTAAGGACAGGGGAGTGGAACACTGAAGCTTTCTTT.